This TCR beta chain appears in the sequencing data of a study of cytomegalovirus exposure and HLA in healthy donors. Overall study: As an earlier analysis found, roughly 180 million T cells yielded 117 million unique TCR beta sequences. Whole-study results and caveats: Whilst most TCR sequences proved rare, a subset of public TCRs occurred across many donors. An analysis done earlier found most TCR beta V segments productive about 87% or about 30% of the time. There were around 160 TCR beta chains listed as cytomegalovirus-associated.

To note about this clone: As yet, its antigen is unknown.

Amplification used 60 Vbeta primers and 13 Jbeta primers. Profiled with immunoSEQ multiplex PCR; TCRdb holds only in-frame clones, not every one. The repertoire includes fewer than 150,000 clones, 85% to 90% of them detected once, and approximately 6.7% sits in the top ten. With 4 bases removed from V and 4 bases from J, the gap between germline ends came to 10 bases. CDR1 and CDR2 from the germline V gene are KGHSH and LQKENI. There are 13 residues in the CDR3. Source material: PBMCs. The chain uses TRBV18 and TRBJ1-2; D remains ambiguous. The clonotype comes from a woman aged 25-40 years in good health and CMV-seropositive. The CDR3 DNA is TGTGCCAGCTCACAGGGAGGTAGCTATGGCTACACCTTC. Residues: CASSQGGSYGYTF.